The clone carrying this T cell receptor (beta chain) was seen a handful of times. Its antigen is unknown. The V end lost 5 bases, the J end lost 4 bases, and 12 bases lay between the germline ends. This CDR3 has 13 residues. Germline CDR1 reads DFQATT; CDR2 reads SNEGSKA (reference sequence). Uncontrolled infection, other autoimmune disease, pregnancy and lactation each barred patients from inclusion. Over 8 ml fresh peripheral blood yielded the PBMCs. This entry is derived from a study of T cells in Graves' hyperthyroidism and ophthalmopathy. Study-wide findings and caveats: A 13 V-J signature model discriminated ophthalmopathy versus stable hyperthyroidism.

The TCR beta CDR3 regions underwent amplification using RNA transcripts as the source. RT-PCR in the first round (using the HTBI primer set) targeted the TCR CDR3. MiXCR was run by TCRdb on the multiplex PCR reads, yielding one entry per CDR3 protein. The table includes almost 600,000 distinct CDR3 sequences, approximately 15% detected once. The rearrangement joins TRBV20-1 to TRBJ2-1; D not certain. Sequencing was performed on blood. The TCR originated in a woman in her 30s with Graves' hyperthyroidism that later progressed to Graves' ophthalmopathy. DNA of the CDR3: TGCAGTGCTCCCGGTTTATCGTACAATGAGCAGTTCTTC. Amino acids: CSAPGLSYNEQFF.